This TCR beta chain was obtained from a study of shared clonotypes between healthy human individuals. General study results and limits: Sharing of clonotypes among donors was expected to vary with sequencing depth. Despite large depth, sorted-subset datasets appeared incompletely sequenced.

This table comes from immunoSEQ multiplex PCR, and its TCRdb copy is limited to in-frame clones, with some not included. The profile shows about 2.4 million clones, over 85% of them singletons. CDR1 SEHNR and CDR2 FQNEAQ come from the germline V gene (reference sequence). V lost 5 bases and J lost 2; bases outside the gene matches: 3. CDR3 length equals 14 residues. Comment on this clone: Antigen: not known. Other DNA sequences of this sample code for an identical CDR3.

This chain uses TRBV7-9 with TRBJ2-3; 8 bases are a match to TRBD1. The sequence derives from a man between 18 and 35 years old in good health. Sequencing used naive CD4+ T cells sorted from blood. Subset noted: CD45RA+ positively selected. The CDR3 nucleotides are TGTGCCAGCAGCCTGGACAGGGACACAGATACGCAGTATTTT. Translation gives CASSLDRDTDTQYF.